The 22 T cell receptor beta chains below all came from one sample that was sequenced in a study of T cells in tumors after PD-1 blockade. The method was immunoSEQ multiplex PCR; TCRdb's version includes in-frame clones alone and lacks a portion of them. The table has around 50,000 clones, 79% seen once; the top ten hold approximately 15%. Sequences were derived from PBMCs, sampled before anti-PD-1 treatment. These receptors came from a human donor with basal cell carcinoma.

This clone was seen a single time. The V call is TRBV28, the J call TRBJ1-5; no definite D call. The germline V and J ends were trimmed by 3 bases and 6 bases, with 6 bases remaining between them. Looked up from germline, CDR1 is MDHEN and CDR2 is SYDVKM. CDR3 length: 12 residues. Here the CDR3 DNA reads TGTGCCAGCAGTTTGTTCGCTCAGCCCCAGCATTTT. It codes for CASSLFAQPQHF.

CDR3: CASSGGGRETQYF. The CDR3 DNA reads as TGTGCCAGCAGTGGGGGAGGACGAGAGACCCAGTACTTC. The rearrangement joins TRBV2 to TRBJ2-5, with D perhaps matching TRBD2 (6 bases). The germline V and J ends were trimmed by 4 bases and 4 bases, with 10 bases remaining between them. The CDR3 contains 13 residues. Germline V CDR1 and CDR2: SNHLY, FYNNEI.

This chain links TRBV2 with TRBJ1-2, with TRBD1 matching 10 bases. This CDR3 is 15 amino acids long. Looked up from germline, CDR1 is SNHLY and CDR2 is FYNNEI. J was trimmed by 4 bases and V by 5 bases; bases with no gene match: 7. CDR3 sequence reads: CASSRDRGYGYGYTF. The CDR3, as DNA: TGTGCCAGCAGTCGGGACAGGGGTTATGGCTATGGCTACACCTTC.

This rearrangement joins TRBV7-2 to TRBJ2-1, with unresolved D. The ends were cut back, 3 bases at V and 0 bases at J, with 9 bases in the middle. The V gene's germline CDR1 is SGHTA and CDR2 FQGNSA. The CDR3 runs 15 residues. CDR3 amino acids: CASSLGSPSYNEQFF. The CDR3, as DNA: TGTGCCAGCAGCTTGGGCTCCCCCTCCTACAATGAGCAGTTCTTC. Variable domain in full (rest from reference TRBV7-2 and TRBJ2-1): GAGVSQSPSNKVTEKGKDVELRCDPISGHTALYWYRQSLGQGLEFLIYFQGNSAPDKSGLPSDRFSAERTGGSVSTLTIQRTQQEDSAVYLCASSLGSPSYNEQFFGPGTRLTVL.

The J gene is TRBJ2-1, the V gene TRBV18, with 8 nucleotides matching TRBD1. From germline, CDR1 is KGHSH and CDR2 LQKENI. The CDR3 is 15 amino acids. V was clipped by 2 bases and J by 8 bases; unmatched bases: 8. The CDR3 coding sequence is TGTGCCAGCTCACCAACCGACAGGGGTTTGTATGAGCAGTTCTTC. Its translation: CASSPTDRGLYEQFF.

V and J are TRBV6-5 and TRBJ1-2; D perhaps matches TRBD1 (6 bases). The CDR3 runs to 15 residues. With 2 bases removed from V and 0 bases from J, the gap between germline ends came to 10 bases. Germline V lookup: CDR1 MNHEY, CDR2 SVGAGI. The DNA for the CDR3 is TGTGCCAGCAGTTACCTTGACAGGACTAACTATGGCTACACCTTC. Residues: CASSYLDRTNYGYTF.

This clone was counted a single time. V is TRBV5-4 and J is TRBJ2-7, with 9 bases that match TRBD1. The CDR3 runs to 15 residues. From germline, CDR1 is SGHNT and CDR2 YYREEE (reference sequence). V dropped 4 bases and J dropped 3; count of bases not matched to a gene: 8. CDR3 amino acids: CASSPPDRGNYEQYF. Here the CDR3 DNA reads TGTGCCAGCAGCCCCCCGGACAGGGGCAACTACGAGCAGTACTTC. The full variable domain, rest sourced from reference TRBV5-4 and TRBJ2-7, is ETGVTQSPTHLIKTRGQQVTLRCSSQSGHNTVSWYQQALGQGPQFIFQYYREEENGRGNFPPRFSGLQFPNYSSELNVNALELDDSALYLCASSPPDRGNYEQYFGPGTRLTVT.

The rearrangement links TRBV19 to TRBJ1-1; a weak D match, TRBD1 (6 bases). Germline assignment: CDR1 LNHDA and CDR2 SQIVND (reference sequence). This CDR3 comprises 12 residues. Trimming removed 5 bases at V and 11 bases at J, with 15 bases between. This CDR3 reads CASSLLGDTAFF. The CDR3 DNA is TGTGCCAGTAGTCTTCTAGGGGACACGGCTTTCTTT.

The J gene is TRBJ1-4, the V gene TRBV19; no clear D. V lost 3 bases, J lost 5 bases, and 10 bases lay in between. CDR3 length: 14 amino acids. Germline V gene data show CDR1 as LNHDA and CDR2 as SQIVND (reference sequence). The CDR3, as DNA: TGTGCCAGTAGTATCTACGGCCCAAATGAAAAACTGTTTTTT. It specifies CASSIYGPNEKLFF.

The V and J genes are TRBV2 and TRBJ2-7; the D is unclear. Germline assignment: CDR1 SNHLY and CDR2 FYNNEI. Trimming removed 5 bases at V and 2 bases at J, with 10 bases between. The CDR3 contains 13 residues. The chain's CDR3 is CASSKENPYEQYF. CDR3 bases: TGTGCCAGCAGTAAAGAGAACCCCTACGAGCAGTACTTC.

This chain uses TRBV2 with TRBJ2-7; TRBD1 matches 8 bases. In germline, CDR1 is SNHLY, CDR2 FYNNEI. The V gene end was trimmed by 6 bases and the J gene end by 2 bases; junction bases not matched to a gene: 6. The CDR3 covers 14 residues. CDR3 in amino acids: CASSQARGPYEQYF. CDR3 nucleotide sequence: TGTGCCAGCAGCCAAGCCAGGGGGCCCTACGAGCAGTACTTC.

The chain combines TRBV10-3 with TRBJ2-3; 9 bases agree with TRBD2. CDR1 and CDR2 (germline): ENHRY, SYGVKD. V lost 2 bases, J lost 0 bases, and 18 bases stayed unmatched. The CDR3 has 21 amino acids. The CDR3 here is CAISEPQPLAGIISSTDTQYF. The CDR3 bases are TGTGCCATCAGTGAGCCGCAACCACTAGCGGGCATAATATCTAGCACAGATACGCAGTATTTT.

The rearrangement uses TRBV19 and TRBJ1-4; D remains unclear. The V end was cut by 4 bases, the J end by 7 bases, with 10 bases between. CDR1 is LNHDA, CDR2 SQIVND, per germline (reference sequence). The CDR3 extends over 13 amino acids. CDR3 protein: CASSTRLGEKLFF. The CDR3 DNA reads as TGTGCCAGTAGTACAAGACTTGGTGAAAAACTGTTTTTT.

The rearrangement uses TRBV2 and TRBJ2-3; 10 nucleotides agree with TRBD1. From germline, CDR1 is SNHLY and CDR2 FYNNEI. The CDR3 has 15 residues. V trimming: 6 bases; J trimming: 1 base; junction bases outside the gene matches: 4. The CDR3 region is CASSETGGGTDTQYF. The DNA for the CDR3 is TGTGCCAGCAGCGAGACAGGGGGCGGCACAGATACGCAGTATTTT. The variable domain in full, with the rest retrieved from reference TRBV2 and TRBJ2-3, is EPEVTQTPSHQVTQMGQEVILRCVPISNHLYFYWYRQILGQKVEFLVSFYNNEISEKSEIFDDQFSVERPDGSNFTLKIRSTKLEDSAMYFCASSETGGGTDTQYFGPGTRLTVL.

The gene calls are TRBV28 and TRBJ2-7; TRBD2 might be the D (6 bases). The germline CDR1 and CDR2 sequences are MDHEN and SYDVKM. CDR3 size: 14 residues. V was trimmed by 2 bases and J by 5 bases, leaving 13 bases between them. For the CDR3, the DNA is TGTGCCAGCAGTTTAGGAGGAGGGCCCCACGAGCAGTACTTC. It encodes CASSLGGGPHEQYF.

The rearrangement links TRBV24-1 to TRBJ1-5; D is perhaps TRBD1 (6 bases). Deletions cut 4 bases from V and 7 bases from J, with 19 bases between. There are 16 residues in the CDR3. Germline CDR1 and CDR2: KGHDR and SFDVKD. In nucleotides, the CDR3 is TGTGCCACCAGTGAACAAGACAGGACGCAAGGCCAGCCCCAGCATTTT. This translates into CATSEQDRTQGQPQHF.

The V call is TRBV2, the J call TRBJ2-3; D call uncertain. Trimming took off 7 bases at V and 3 bases at J, with 14 bases between the two ends. The CDR3 runs to 14 residues. Per the germline V gene, CDR1 is SNHLY and CDR2 is FYNNEI. In nucleotides, the CDR3 is TGTGCCAGCAAGCCCGATGTGCGAACAGATACGCAGTATTTT. Protein product: CASKPDVRTDTQYF.

The chain has TRBV27 and TRBJ2-3; D uncertain. The V end lost 6 bases, the J end lost 0 bases, and 10 bases lay between the germline ends. The CDR3 has 14 amino acids. Germline lookup yields CDR1 MNHEY and CDR2 SMNVEV (reference sequence). The CDR3 nucleotides are TGTGCCAGCAGACCGGGCCTCAGCACAGATACGCAGTATTTT. Its translation is CASRPGLSTDTQYF.

The chain combines TRBV2 with TRBJ2-7; D perhaps matches TRBD2 (5 bases). The CDR3 has 9 amino acids. Deletions cut 8 bases from V and 6 bases from J, with 5 bases between. Germline V gene lookup returns CDR1 SNHLY and CDR2 FYNNEI. As DNA, the CDR3 is TGTGCCAGCGGGAGCGAGCAGTACTTC. As protein: CASGSEQYF.

For the CDR3, the DNA is TGTGCCAGTAGTATAGGCCAGAGAACCTACGAGCAGTACTTC. It is translated as CASSIGQRTYEQYF. The chain employs TRBV19 and TRBJ2-7, with D unresolved. The CDR3 length is 14 residues. The V end was cut by 1 base, the J end by 2 bases, with 9 bases between. Germline values: CDR1 LNHDA, CDR2 SQIVND (reference sequence).

The gene calls are TRBV5-1 and TRBJ2-1; maybe TRBD1 (6 bases). This CDR3 region has 14 residues. CDR1 is SGHRS and CDR2 is YFSETQ in the germline V gene. The V gene lost 4 bases and the J gene lost 5 bases, with 13 bases spanning the gap. The CDR3: CASSPGQPNNEQFF. The CDR3 nucleotides read TGCGCCAGCAGCCCCGGACAGCCAAACAATGAGCAGTTCTTC. Full variable domain (missing parts from reference TRBV5-1 and TRBJ2-1): KAGVTQTPRYLIKTRGQQVTLSCSPISGHRSVSWYQQTPGQGLQFLFEYFSETQRNKGNFPGRFSGRQFSNSRSEMNVSTLELGDSALYLCASSPGQPNNEQFFGPGTRLTVL.

To note about this clone: A much larger clone sits a single nucleotide away, making a read error possible. V gene TRBV19 combines with J gene TRBJ1-6, with TRBD1 matching over 8 bases. CDR3 size: 15 residues. V dropped 5 bases and J dropped 10; count of bases not matched to a gene: 10. Germline V gene sequence: CDR1 LNHDA, CDR2 SQIVND (reference sequence). CDR3 in DNA: TGTGCCAGTAGTCTCCGGACAGGGAGCTGGTCACCCCTCCACTTT. Protein: CASSLRTGSWSPLHF.